These 21 T cell receptor beta chains were sequenced from one sample in a study of blood T cells in healthy people across ages. It was with a sample-barcoded 5' primer and a J-beta primer mix that a second PCR of about 6 to 12 cycles was run. TCRdb itself ran the 5' RACE reads through MiXCR, one entry per CDR3 protein. The sample lists 1.5 million to 2 million distinct CDR3 sequences, more than 35% occurring once. Sequenced input: blood. Receptors were obtained from a human donor in good health.

This clonotype was counted many times. The J gene is TRBJ2-1, the V gene TRBV18; D is undetermined. Trimming removed 8 bases at V and 4 bases at J, with 9 bases between. Per germline, CDR1 KGHSH and CDR2 LQKENI. This CDR3 is built from 12 residues. The CDR3 nucleotides read TGTGCCAGCAGCCCAGAATACAATGAGCAGTTCTTC. Residues: CASSPEYNEQFF.

V is TRBV5-5 and J is TRBJ1-1; D unclear. Looked up from germline, CDR1 is SGHKS and CDR2 is YYEKEE (reference sequence). This CDR3 spans 12 amino acids. V was pared by 1 base and J by 4 bases, with 5 bases between. CDR3 nucleotide sequence: TGTGCCAGCAGCTTGTATGCCACTGAAGCTTTCTTT. Protein: CASSLYATEAFF.

This chain links TRBV6-2 or TRBV6-3 with TRBJ2-1, with D perhaps being TRBD1 or TRBD2 (5 bases each). The V end lost 6 bases, the J end lost 12 bases, and 12 bases lay between the germline ends. Germline assignment: CDR1 MNHEY and CDR2 SVGEGT. The CDR3 covers 11 residues. For the CDR3, the DNA is TGTGCCAGCAGCCAGGGACCGCCGCAGTTCTTC. It encodes CASSQGPPQFF.

This clonotype was detected a few times. The CDR3 region is CSVEYMGTDTQYF. The CDR3 coding sequence is TGCAGCGTTGAATATATGGGCACAGATACGCAGTATTTT. The rearrangement links TRBV29-1 to TRBJ2-3; D not resolved. CDR1 SQVTM and CDR2 ANQGSEA come from the germline V gene. Between the trimmed V and J ends, which lost 2 bases and 1 base, there was a span of 7 bases. The CDR3 runs to 13 residues.

This clonotype was observed a handful of times. The chain is built from TRBV6-5 and TRBJ2-7; 11 bases fit TRBD1. The CDR3 spans 14 residues. Germline V gene lookup returns CDR1 MNHEY and CDR2 SVGAGI. The J segment lost 7 bases and the V segment lost 6 bases, leaving 8 bases of the junction unmatched. CDR3 protein: CASSYGQGAEEQYF. The CDR3 DNA reads TGTGCCAGCAGCTATGGACAGGGGGCGGAAGAGCAGTACTTC.

This sequence joins TRBV5-1 and TRBJ2-5; 12 bases align to TRBD1. There are 14 residues in the CDR3. Germline CDR1 and CDR2: SGHRS and YFSETQ. Trimming at V came to 4 bases and at J to 6 bases, leaving 4 bases not matched to a gene. This chain's CDR3 is CASSGGQGAKTQYF. The CDR3 DNA follows: TGCGCCAGCAGCGGGGGACAGGGGGCGAAGACCCAGTACTTC.

The V gene is TRBV6-5, the J gene TRBJ1-1, with 8 bases matching TRBD1. CDR1 MNHEY and CDR2 SVGAGI come from the germline V gene. The CDR3 loop spans 12 amino acids. V was pared by 6 bases and J by 6 bases, with 3 bases of the junction left unmatched. This CDR3 is CASSPTGAEAFF. The CDR3 DNA reads TGTGCCAGCAGCCCGACAGGGGCTGAAGCTTTCTTT.

This clonotype was recorded at least ten times. The genes are TRBV29-1 and TRBJ2-7; D is uncertain. V shed 3 bases and J shed 2 bases, with 11 bases lying between them. Per the germline V gene, CDR1 is SQVTM and CDR2 is ANQGSEA. The CDR3 consists of 13 residues. In nucleotides, the CDR3 is TGCAGCGTTGATAACTCGGAGACCTACGAGCAGTACTTC. Its protein product is CSVDNSETYEQYF.

In its sample, this clonotype was seen a few times. The chain is built from TRBV6-4 and TRBJ2-3; D is ambiguous. This CDR3 has 13 amino acids. The V and J ends lost 0 bases and 5 bases respectively, with 6 bases between them. The germline CDR1 and CDR2 sequences are MRHNA and SNTAGT. CDR3 region: CASSDSNGDTQYF. CDR3 in DNA: TGTGCCAGCAGTGACTCGAATGGAGATACGCAGTATTTT.

A few counts support this clonotype. DNA of the CDR3: TGTGCCAGCAGTTTATACTATCGGGGGCCCTACTATGGCTACACCTTC. Its translation: CASSLYYRGPYYGYTF. The chain carries TRBV27 and TRBJ1-2; TRBD1 is a possible D gene (6 bases). CDR3 length equals 16 residues. The V end was cut by 1 base, the J end by 3 bases, with 15 bases between. From germline, CDR1 is MNHEY and CDR2 SMNVEV (reference sequence).

This chain joins TRBV25-1 and TRBJ1-2; D gene unclear. Germline V CDR1 and CDR2: MGHDK, SYGVNS. CDR3 length: 13 residues. With 3 bases removed from V and 7 bases from J, the gap between germline ends came to 12 bases. The CDR3 loop is CASSDSGQPGYTF. Written as DNA, the CDR3 is TGTGCCAGCAGTGATTCCGGCCAGCCTGGCTACACCTTC.

In this sample, this clonotype turned up a few times. The rearrangement links TRBV9 to TRBJ1-6; 10 nucleotides align to TRBD1. The CDR3 is made up of 15 amino acids. Per germline, CDR1 SGDLS and CDR2 YYNGEE. V shed 3 bases and J 12 bases; nucleotides not matched to a gene: 9. The CDR3 loop is CASSERGQGLGPLHF. CDR3 nucleotides: TGTGCCAGCAGCGAGAGGGGACAGGGGTTGGGACCCCTCCACTTT.

Of note for this clonotype: A much larger clone lies one base from this, so it may be a read error. The chain combines TRBV29-1 with TRBJ2-1, with 9 bases matching TRBD1. CDR1 and CDR2 from the germline V gene are SQVTM and ANQGSEA. V shed 7 bases and J 13 bases; nucleotides not matched to a gene: 17. This CDR3 comprises 14 residues. The CDR3 region is CSAINRDREETQFF. The CDR3 DNA reads as TGCAGCGCAATAAACCGGGACAGGGAAGAGACCCAGTTCTTC.

The CDR3 region is CSASVSSGASSGANVLTF. CDR3 DNA sequence: TGCAGTGCTAGCGTGTCCAGCGGGGCCTCCTCTGGGGCCAACGTCCTGACTTTC. The chain has TRBV20-1 and TRBJ2-6, with 7 bases identical to TRBD2. With V trimmed by 3 bases and J by 0 bases, 11 bases remained unmatched. Germline V gene data show CDR1 as DFQATT and CDR2 as SNEGSKA (reference sequence). The CDR3 contains 18 residues.

This clonotype showed up just a few times. The chain links TRBV3-1 to TRBJ1-4; D gene uncertain. Trimming removed 6 bases at V and 7 bases at J, with 15 bases between. Germline V gene data show CDR1 as LGHDT and CDR2 as YNNKEL (reference sequence). The CDR3 has 14 amino acids. The CDR3 loop is CASSHGGLAEKLFF. DNA of the CDR3: TGTGCCAGCAGTCATGGAGGGTTGGCTGAAAAACTGTTTTTT.

V usage is TRBV7-2 and J usage is TRBJ1-3, with 7 bases lining up with TRBD1. This CDR3 is 16 amino acids long. V lost 5 bases to trimming and J lost 2 bases; unmatched junction nucleotides: 9. CDR1 and CDR2 from the germline V gene are SGHTA and FQGNSA. This chain's CDR3 is CASSTRERGPGNTIYF. DNA of the CDR3: TGTGCCAGCAGCACCCGTGAGAGGGGGCCTGGAAACACCATATATTTT. The whole variable domain, remainder taken from reference TRBV7-2 and TRBJ1-3, is GAGVSQSPSNKVTEKGKDVELRCDPISGHTALYWYRQSLGQGLEFLIYFQGNSAPDKSGLPSDRFSAERTGGSVSTLTIQRTQQEDSAVYLCASSTRERGPGNTIYFGEGSWLTVV.

J is TRBJ1-4 and V is TRBV10-3, with D possibly matching TRBD1 (6 bases). V was pared by 3 bases and J by 4 bases, with 9 bases between. CDR3 length: 14 residues. Germline CDR1 and CDR2: ENHRY and SYGVKD. The CDR3 DNA sequence: TGTGCCATCAGTGACGGGGGGCGTAATGAAAAACTGTTTTTT. Residues: CAISDGGRNEKLFF.

A few counts support this clonotype. The rearrangement uses TRBV5-5 and TRBJ2-7; 10 bases match TRBD1. CDR3 length: 15 residues. After removal of 3 bases from V and 6 bases from J, the junction contained 9 bases not matched to a gene. In germline, CDR1 is SGHKS, CDR2 YYEKEE (reference sequence). Written as DNA, the CDR3 is TGTGCCAGCAGCTCGACCGGGACAGGGGTCCGCGAGCAGTACTTC. Translated: CASSSTGTGVREQYF.

Details on this clonotype: An end of the junction differs from the germline gene, which may be a read error. The chain links TRBV19 to TRBJ1-2; D gene ambiguous. From germline, CDR1 is LNHDA and CDR2 SQIVND (reference sequence). The CDR3 runs to 15 residues. The CDR3 spells CASSTTGWGNGGYTF. The CDR3, as DNA: TGTGCCAGCAGTACGACGGGGTGGGGAAATGGTGGCTACACCTTC.

V usage is TRBV2 and J usage is TRBJ1-2; TRBD1 matches 8 bases. The trim removed 2 bases at V and 1 base at J, leaving 9 bases unmatched. Germline V gene lookup returns CDR1 SNHLY and CDR2 FYNNEI. The CDR3 covers 17 residues. The CDR3 reads CASSELARGLSNYGYTF. In nucleotides, the CDR3 is TGTGCCAGCAGTGAATTAGCCAGGGGGCTGAGTAACTATGGCTACACCTTC.

The V call is TRBV7-2, the J call TRBJ2-5, with D possibly matching TRBD2 (5 bases). The assigned J gene may be wrong: the sequence end matches TRBJ2-4 better. Germline CDR1 is SGHTA and CDR2 is FQGNSA. The CDR3 totals 15 residues. Here the CDR3 reads CASSLRSGNRDIQYF. In DNA, the CDR3 is TGTGCCAGCAGCTTAAGATCGGGGAATAGGGACATTCAGTACTTC.